This T cell receptor beta chain was retrieved from a study of blood T cell repertoires in COVID-19. V was pared by 5 bases and J by 5 bases, with 6 bases between. This CDR3 has 11 amino acids. Repertoires were generated with immunoSEQ multiplex PCR, while TCRdb's copy carries only in-frame clones and drops some. The sample consists of fewer than 450,000 clones, 90% of them appearing once. The TCR comes from a man in his late teens or twenties who had recovered from COVID-19. Sequencing used PBMCs or T cells enriched from blood (not recorded which). J is TRBJ1-1 and V is TRBV12-3 or TRBV12-4; D gene unclear. The CDR3 here is CASSLRTEAFF. For the CDR3, the DNA is TGTGCCAGCAGTCTACGAACTGAAGCTTTCTTT.